The 6 T cell receptor beta chains in this list originate from one sample, sequenced in a study of blood T cells in healthy people across ages. PCR was performed a second time for about 6 to 11 cycles using a sample-barcoded 5' primer and a J-beta primer mix. TCRdb re-derived calls from the 5' RACE reads in MiXCR, one entry per CDR3 protein. Of about 1,500,000 distinct CDR3 sequences listed, over 25% are singletons. Material for sequencing was blood. These receptor sequences come from a woman aged 30 to 39 in good health.

This clonotype was found many times. The chain carries TRBV12-5 and TRBJ2-3; 8 bases align to TRBD2. The trim removed 4 bases at V and 0 bases at J, leaving 9 bases unmatched. CDR3 size: 17 residues. Germline V gene lookup returns CDR1 LGHNT and CDR2 FRNRAP. DNA for the CDR3: TGTGCTAGTGGTTCCTCCCCGACTAGCGTTAGCACAGATACGCAGTATTTT. This encodes CASGSSPTSVSTDTQYF.

This clonotype was recorded a few times. The V and J genes are TRBV6-1 and TRBJ2-6, with D uncertain. The CDR3 sequence is 19 residues long. V lost 2 bases and J lost 0, with 17 bases in between. The germline V gene encodes CDR1 MNHNS and CDR2 SASEGT. The CDR3 reads CASSETKGSPYSGANVLTF. As DNA, the CDR3 is TGTGCCAGCAGTGAAACGAAGGGCAGTCCCTACTCTGGGGCCAACGTCCTGACTTTC.

The chain has TRBV5-1 and TRBJ2-2; 11 positions match TRBD2. Looked up from germline, CDR1 is SGHRS and CDR2 is YFSETQ. The CDR3 consists of 18 residues. The V and J ends lost 0 bases and 6 bases, in that order; junction bases with no gene match: 10. This CDR3 is CASSLATSGGLSSGELFF. The CDR3 DNA sequence: TGCGCCAGCAGCTTGGCCACTAGCGGGGGCCTTTCTTCCGGGGAGCTGTTTTTT.

This chain connects TRBV18 to TRBJ2-2; D is uncertain. In germline, CDR1 is KGHSH, CDR2 LQKENI. This CDR3 contains 14 residues. V was trimmed by 5 bases and J by 6 bases, leaving 13 bases between them. CDR3 sequence reads: CASSATLKSGELFF. The CDR3 DNA reads TGTGCCAGCTCAGCGACGTTAAAGTCCGGGGAGCTGTTTTTT.

This chain joins TRBV20-1 and TRBJ2-2; TRBD2 might be the D (7 bases). V lost 4 bases to trimming and J lost 3 bases, with 15 bases between them. CDR3 length: 15 amino acids. Germline loops: CDR1 DFQATT, CDR2 SNEGSKA (reference sequence). CDR3 coding DNA: TGCAGTGCTATCGGGGGAGGGGGTGACACCGGGGAGCTGTTTTTT. This codes for CSAIGGGGDTGELFF.

This rearrangement joins TRBV7-8 to TRBJ2-7; 13 bases line up with TRBD2. The CDR3 totals 18 residues. The germline V gene encodes CDR1 SGHVS and CDR2 FQNEAQ. The V gene end was trimmed by 5 bases and the J gene end by 0 bases; junction bases not matched to a gene: 10. The CDR3 is CASSPRTSGGLSSYEQYF. CDR3 sequence (DNA): TGTGCCAGCAGCCCCCGGACTAGCGGGGGCCTGAGCTCCTACGAGCAGTACTTC. Together with reference TRBV7-8 and TRBJ2-7, the CDR3 gives the full variable domain: GAGVSQSPRYKVAKRGQDVALRCDPISGHVSLFWYQQALGQGPEFLTYFQNEAQLDKSGLPSDRFFAERPEGSVSTLKIQRTQQEDSAVYLCASSPRTSGGLSSYEQYFGPGTRLTVT.